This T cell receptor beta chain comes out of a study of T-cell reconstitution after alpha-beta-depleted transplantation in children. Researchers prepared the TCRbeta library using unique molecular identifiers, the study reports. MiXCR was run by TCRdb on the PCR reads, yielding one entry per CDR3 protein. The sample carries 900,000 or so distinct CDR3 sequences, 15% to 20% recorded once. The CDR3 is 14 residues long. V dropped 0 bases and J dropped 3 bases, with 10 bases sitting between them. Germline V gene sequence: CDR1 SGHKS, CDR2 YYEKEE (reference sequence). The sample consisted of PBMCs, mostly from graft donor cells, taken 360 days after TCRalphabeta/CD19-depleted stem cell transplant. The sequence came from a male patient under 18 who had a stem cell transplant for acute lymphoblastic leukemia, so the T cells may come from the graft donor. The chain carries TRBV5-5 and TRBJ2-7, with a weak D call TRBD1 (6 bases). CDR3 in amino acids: CASSLVQGDYEQYF. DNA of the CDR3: TGTGCCAGCAGCTTGGTACAGGGAGACTACGAGCAGTACTTC.